Presented here are 29 T cell receptor beta chains from one specimen sequenced in a study of cytomegalovirus exposure and HLA in healthy donors. A multiplex PCR was run with 60 Vbeta primers and 13 Jbeta primers. The method was immunoSEQ multiplex PCR; TCRdb's version includes in-frame clones alone and lacks a portion of them. The sample contains some 150,000 clones, around 80% of which appear only once. The material sequenced was PBMCs. The receptors were sampled from a man aged 18 to 30 in good health and CMV-seropositive.

This chain links TRBV15 with TRBJ2-5; 12 nucleotides match TRBD2. Germline CDR1 and CDR2: LNHNV and YYDKDF (reference sequence). CDR3 length: 16 residues. V was pared by 0 bases and J by 4 bases, with 3 bases of the junction left unmatched. CDR3: CATSRELAGGGETQYF. Here the CDR3 DNA reads TGTGCCACCAGCAGAGAACTAGCGGGAGGAGGAGAGACCCAGTACTTC.

This clone was counted a single time. This chain uses TRBV5-4 with TRBJ2-1; 7 positions match TRBD2. The CDR3 covers 15 residues. Germline trimming cut 0 bases from V and 5 bases from J; bases unmatched to any gene: 5. In germline, CDR1 is SGHNT, CDR2 YYREEE (reference sequence). CDR3 amino acids: CASSLEAGSHNEQFF. CDR3 coding DNA: TGTGCCAGCAGCTTGGAAGCGGGGAGTCACAATGAGCAGTTCTTC. Together with reference TRBV5-4 and TRBJ2-1, the CDR3 gives the full variable domain: ETGVTQSPTHLIKTRGQQVTLRCSSQSGHNTVSWYQQALGQGPQFIFQYYREEENGRGNFPPRFSGLQFPNYSSELNVNALELDDSALYLCASSLEAGSHNEQFFGPGTRLTVL.

The chain couples TRBV6-1 to TRBJ2-7; TRBD1 agrees at 7 bases. CDR3 length: 15 residues. CDR1 MNHNS and CDR2 SASEGT come from the germline V gene. After removal of 4 bases from V and 5 bases from J, the junction contained 11 bases not matched to a gene. Here the CDR3 DNA reads TGTGCCAGCAGTGCCAGACAGGGTCCGGGCGACGAGCAGTACTTC. Residues: CASSARQGPGDEQYF.

A few counts support this clone. The genes are TRBV5-1 and TRBJ2-1, with D possibly being TRBD1 (6 bases). This CDR3 region has 14 residues. Germline V CDR1 and CDR2: SGHRS, YFSETQ. Trimming pared 0 bases from V and 7 bases from J, leaving 11 bases between. CDR3 region: CASSLDPRGNEQFF. CDR3 DNA: TGCGCCAGCAGCTTGGATCCCAGGGGTAATGAGCAGTTCTTC. The complete variable domain, with remaining parts taken from reference TRBV5-1 and TRBJ2-1, reads KAGVTQTPRYLIKTRGQQVTLSCSPISGHRSVSWYQQTPGQGLQFLFEYFSETQRNKGNFPGRFSGRQFSNSRSEMNVSTLELGDSALYLCASSLDPRGNEQFFGPGTRLTVL.

There are a few counts of this clone. This CDR3 reads CASSPGGGTSATYEQYF. DNA of the CDR3: TGTGCCAGCAGCCCCGGTGGGGGAACTAGCGCCACCTACGAGCAGTACTTC. This sequence joins TRBV4-2 and TRBJ2-7; 7 bases are a match to TRBD2. V trimming: 4 bases; J trimming: 2 bases; junction bases outside the gene matches: 14. The length of the CDR3 is 17 residues. The germline V gene encodes CDR1 LGHNA and CDR2 YNFKEQ.

In its sample, this clone was seen a few times. The chain carries TRBV7-9 and TRBJ2-7, with D perhaps matching TRBD1 (5 bases). Germline values: CDR1 SEHNR, CDR2 FQNEAQ (reference sequence). Trimming removed 4 bases at V and 0 bases at J, with 10 bases between. The CDR3 covers 14 residues. CDR3 DNA sequence: TGTGCCAGCAGCTCTGAAAGGGGCTCCTACGAGCAGTACTTC. Protein: CASSSERGSYEQYF.

The chain recombines TRBV28 with TRBJ2-7; 8 bases map to TRBD1. This CDR3 spans 15 amino acids. V was clipped by 5 bases and J by 1 base; unmatched bases: 7. The germline V gene has CDR1 MDHEN and CDR2 SYDVKM. CDR3 nucleotides: TGTGCCAGCAGTGGGACAGGAATCGGGTCCTACGAGCAGTACTTC. It is translated as CASSGTGIGSYEQYF. Filled out from reference TRBV28 and TRBJ2-7, the complete variable domain reads DVKVTQSSRYLVKRTGEKVFLECVQDMDHENMFWYRQDPGLGLRLIYFSYDVKMKEKGDIPEGYSVSREKKERFSLILESASTNQTSMYLCASSGTGIGSYEQYFGPGTRLTVT.

A word on this clone: One junction end disagrees with the germline gene, perhaps due to a read error. The CDR3 DNA is TGCGCCAGCAGCCTCGGGCAGACTAGGAACTTC. Protein sequence: CASSLGQTRNF. The gene calls are TRBV5-1 and TRBJ2-7, with a possible D match to TRBD2 (6 bases). This CDR3 spans 11 amino acids. CDR1 is SGHRS, CDR2 YFSETQ, per germline.

This chain connects TRBV21-1 to TRBJ1-1. TRBV21-1 is classified as a pseudogene. The CDR3 sequence is 14 residues long. CDR3 bases: TGTGCCAGCAGCAAAGAACTGCGGAACACTGAAGCTTTCTTT. It yields the protein CASSKELRNTEAFF.

The chain carries TRBV6-1 and TRBJ1-3; a weak D match, TRBD1 (5 bases). The CDR3 spans 15 residues. CDR1 and CDR2 (germline): MNHNS, SASEGT. Between the trimmed V and J ends, which lost 4 bases and 4 bases, there was a span of 14 bases. CDR3 sequence reads: CASSVSGTSGNTIYF. The CDR3 nucleotides are TGTGCCAGCAGTGTAAGCGGGACGTCCGGAAACACCATATATTTT.

The genes are TRBV19 and TRBJ2-3, with 7 positions matching TRBD2. CDR1 and CDR2 (germline): LNHDA, SQIVND (reference sequence). This CDR3 spans 14 amino acids. J was trimmed by 4 bases and V by 5 bases; bases with no gene match: 6. The CDR3 loop is CASSPQGGPDTQYF. The CDR3 coding sequence is TGTGCCAGTAGTCCGCAGGGAGGGCCAGATACGCAGTATTTT.

This clone was seen only a few times. This CDR3 reads CASSQERGQYNEQFF. The CDR3, as DNA: TGTGCCAGCAGCCAAGAACGAGGACAGTACAATGAGCAGTTCTTC. The chain links TRBV4-2 to TRBJ2-1; D is perhaps TRBD1 (6 bases). This CDR3 is 15 amino acids long. CDR1 and CDR2 from the germline V gene are LGHNA and YNFKEQ. V lost 0 bases, J lost 4 bases, and 10 bases lay in between.

The chain has TRBV18 and TRBJ1-5; D is unclear. Germline CDR1 reads KGHSH; CDR2 reads LQKENI. CDR3 length: 16 amino acids. Between the trimmed V and J ends, which lost 1 base and 2 bases, there was a span of 12 bases. The CDR3 sequence is CASSPLSGEGNQPQHF. DNA for the CDR3: TGTGCCAGCTCACCACTGAGTGGAGAGGGCAATCAGCCCCAGCATTTT.

V usage is TRBV5-4 and J usage is TRBJ2-2, with 7 bases aligning to TRBD1. This CDR3 contains 15 residues. J lost 8 bases, V lost 3 bases, and 10 bases had no gene match. CDR1 is SGHNT and CDR2 is YYREEE in the germline V gene (reference sequence). Here the CDR3 reads CASSSPGTVSGELFF. For the CDR3, the DNA is TGTGCCAGCAGCTCCCCAGGGACAGTTAGTGGGGAGCTGTTTTTT.

J is TRBJ1-2 and V is TRBV7-9, with 10 bases that match TRBD1. The germline V gene encodes CDR1 SEHNR and CDR2 FQNEAQ (reference sequence). Trimming cost V 1 base and J 6 bases; bases outside gene matches: 2. The CDR3 runs to 14 residues. In nucleotides, the CDR3 is TGTGCCAGCAGCTTAGGACAGGGGGCAGATGGCTACACCTTC. This sequence encodes CASSLGQGADGYTF.

The CDR3, as DNA: TGCACCAGCAGCCAAGTGGAGACCGGTGACGAGCAGTACTTC. Its translation is CTSSQVETGDEQYF. V gene TRBV1 combines with J gene TRBJ2-5; the D call TRBD2 from the table was never checked on the DNA. The tail of the sequence fits TRBJ2-7 better, so the J call may be wrong. TRBV1 represents a pseudogene. This CDR3 is 14 amino acids long.

This clone was counted between two and nine times. The chain has TRBV18 and TRBJ2-2; D is unresolved. The V gene lost 0 bases and the J gene lost 4 bases, with 3 bases spanning the gap. There are 13 residues in the CDR3. Germline loops: CDR1 KGHSH, CDR2 LQKENI. This CDR3 reads CASSPPSTGELFF. As DNA, the CDR3 is TGTGCCAGCTCACCACCGAGCACCGGGGAGCTGTTTTTT.

V is TRBV11-3 and J is TRBJ2-2; D call uncertain. The CDR3 loop spans 15 amino acids. The V gene's germline CDR1 is SGHNT and CDR2 YENEEA. Trimming stripped 2 bases from V and 5 bases from J, with 12 bases between. In DNA form, the CDR3 reads TGTGCCAGCAGCTTACACGGCGGTGGGACCGGGGAGCTGTTTTTT. It encodes CASSLHGGGTGELFF.

V usage is TRBV29-1 and J usage is TRBJ2-7; 9 bases are shared with TRBD1. Germline V gene data show CDR1 as SQVTM and CDR2 as ANQGSEA. This CDR3 is built from 14 residues. The V gene end was trimmed by 7 bases and the J gene end by 6 bases; junction bases not matched to a gene: 13. This CDR3 is CSAKIRDRASEQYF. In DNA, the CDR3 is TGCAGCGCTAAGATCCGGGACAGGGCGAGCGAGCAGTACTTC.

The chain recombines TRBV19 with TRBJ2-1; TRBD2 aligns across 8 bases. The J segment lost 7 bases and the V segment lost 9 bases, leaving 5 bases of the junction unmatched. CDR3 length: 12 residues. The germline V gene has CDR1 LNHDA and CDR2 SQIVND (reference sequence). CDR3 in DNA: TGTGCCAGCTTTAGCGGGATAAATGAGCAGTTCTTC. Its translation: CASFSGINEQFF.

The V and J genes are TRBV18 and TRBJ1-1; 8 bases are shared with TRBD1. CDR3 length equals 16 residues. Germline assignment: CDR1 KGHSH and CDR2 LQKENI. V lost 4 bases, J lost 7 bases, and 14 bases stayed unmatched. CDR3 coding DNA: TGTGCCAGCTCACTTCCGGGACAGGATCGTCCGGTTGAAGCTTTCTTT. This translates into CASSLPGQDRPVEAFF.

As regards this clone: A read error may account for a junction end that differs from germline. The rearrangement links TRBV5-4 to TRBJ2-5; TRBD2 matches at 8 bases. This CDR3 spans 13 amino acids. Germline V gene sequence: CDR1 SGHNT, CDR2 YYREEE (reference sequence). For the CDR3, the DNA is TGTGCCAGCAGCTTGGCGGGGGGGGAGAGCCAGTACTTC. Translation gives CASSLAGGESQYF. The whole variable domain, filled in from reference TRBV5-4 and TRBJ2-5, reads ETGVTQSPTHLIKTRGQQVTLRCSSQSGHNTVSWYQQALGQGPQFIFQYYREEENGRGNFPPRFSGLQFPNYSSELNVNALELDDSALYLCASSLAGGESQYFGPGTRLLVL.

The chain is built from TRBV5-1 and TRBJ2-7; perhaps TRBD1 as D (7 bases). V lost 0 bases to trimming and J lost 6 bases, with 10 bases between them. There are 13 residues in the CDR3. Germline lookup yields CDR1 SGHRS and CDR2 YFSETQ. CDR3 in amino acids: CASSLGQGGEQYF. The CDR3 DNA reads TGCGCCAGCAGCTTGGGACAGGGAGGCGAGCAGTACTTC.

The CDR3 bases are TGTGCCAGCAGCCCTGACGGGGACTACATAACAGATACGCAGTATTTT. Its protein is CASSPDGDYITDTQYF. The chain combines TRBV14 with TRBJ2-3, with TRBD2 matching 7 bases. The length of the CDR3 is 16 residues. Germline CDR1 SGHDN, CDR2 FVKESK. Germline trimming cut 4 bases from V and 3 bases from J; bases unmatched to any gene: 10.

The count of this clone is one. CDR3 in amino acids: CASSSSSGRDLTGELFF. The CDR3 DNA reads as TGTGCCAGCAGTTCATCAAGCGGGAGGGACCTCACCGGGGAGCTGTTTTTT. The chain recombines TRBV28 with TRBJ2-2; TRBD2 matches 10 bases. The V segment lost 4 bases and the J segment 4 bases; nucleotides outside the gene matches: 9. The CDR3 runs 17 residues. Germline V lookup: CDR1 MDHEN, CDR2 SYDVKM.

The chain is built from TRBV5-4 and TRBJ2-1; 13 positions match TRBD2. The V gene's germline CDR1 is SGHNT and CDR2 YYREEE (reference sequence). The CDR3 consists of 15 residues. V trimming: 4 bases; J trimming: 4 bases; junction bases outside the gene matches: 2. The CDR3 DNA sequence: TGTGCCAGCAGCCCGACTAGCGGGGGGTACAATGAGCAGTTCTTC. Translated, it gives CASSPTSGGYNEQFF.

The table lists this clone with a few counts. This chain connects TRBV28 to TRBJ2-5; a possible D gene is TRBD1 (6 bases). The germline V and J ends were trimmed by 5 bases and 5 bases, with 15 bases remaining between them. The CDR3 totals 14 residues. Germline V gene sequence: CDR1 MDHEN, CDR2 SYDVKM. CDR3 bases: TGTGCCAGCAGTGTAACAGGGACGGGTGAGACCCAGTACTTC. Its protein product is CASSVTGTGETQYF.

This clone came up once. CDR3 protein: CASSIRAGGTEAFF. Written as DNA, the CDR3 is TGCGCCAGCAGCATAAGAGCAGGGGGCACTGAAGCTTTCTTT. This chain joins TRBV5-1 and TRBJ1-1, with 7 bases fitting TRBD1. Germline values: CDR1 SGHRS, CDR2 YFSETQ. J gave up 4 bases and V 4 bases, and 7 bases lay outside the gene matches. The CDR3 loop spans 14 amino acids.

The CDR3 DNA reads as TGTGCCAGCAGCTTGAACCCGGCGGAGAAGCCCCAGCATTTT. Translated: CASSLNPAEKPQHF. This chain connects TRBV5-6 to TRBJ1-5; the D is unclear. Trimming cost V 1 base and J 8 bases, with 13 bases left between them. The CDR3 consists of 14 residues. Germline lookup yields CDR1 SGHDT and CDR2 YYEEEE.